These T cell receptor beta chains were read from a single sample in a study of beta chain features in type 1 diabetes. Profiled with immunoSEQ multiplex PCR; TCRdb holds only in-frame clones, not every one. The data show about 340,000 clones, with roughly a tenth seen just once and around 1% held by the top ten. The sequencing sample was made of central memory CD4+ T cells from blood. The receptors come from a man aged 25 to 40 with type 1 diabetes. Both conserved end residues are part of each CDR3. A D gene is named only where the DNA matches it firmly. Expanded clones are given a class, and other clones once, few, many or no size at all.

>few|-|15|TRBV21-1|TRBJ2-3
TGTGCCAGCAGCACGTCGACAGGGGCTACAGATACGCAGTATTTT
CASSTSTGATDTQYF
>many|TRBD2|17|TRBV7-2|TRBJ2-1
TGTGCCAGCAGCTGGACTAGCGGCCCGAGCTCCTACAATGAGCAGTTCTTC
CASSWTSGPSSYNEQFF
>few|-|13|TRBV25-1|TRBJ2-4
TGTGCCAGCAGTGGATCTAGAGGAAACATTCAGTACTTC
CASSGSRGNIQYF
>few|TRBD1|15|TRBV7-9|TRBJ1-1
TGTGCCAGCAGCTTAGCGCTGGGCAGGGGGGCTGAAGCTTTCTTT
CASSLALGRGAEAFF
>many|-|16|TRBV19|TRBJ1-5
TGTGCCAGTAGAGCCGCGGGACACTTGAGCAATCAGCCCCAGCATTTT
CASRAAGHLSNQPQHF
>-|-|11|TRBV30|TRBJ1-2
TGTGCCTGGAGTGTAAGCTATGGCTACACCTTC
CAWSVSYGYTF
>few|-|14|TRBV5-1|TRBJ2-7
TGCGCCAGCAGTTCAGGACCCTCCTCTTACGAGCAGTACTTC
CASSSGPSSYEQYF
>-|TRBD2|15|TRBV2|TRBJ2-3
TGTGCCAGCAGTGACGCCGGGGGGGCCCGGGATACGCAGTATTTT
CASSDAGGARDTQYF
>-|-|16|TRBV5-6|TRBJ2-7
TGTGCCAGCAGCGTATGGCAGGGCCGTTCTGTCTACGAGCAGTACTTC
CASSVWQGRSVYEQYF
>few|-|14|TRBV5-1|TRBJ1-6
TGCGCCAGCAGCTTGGAGACGTGGAATTCACCCCTCCACTTT
CASSLETWNSPLHF
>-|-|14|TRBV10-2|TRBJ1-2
TGCGCCAGCAGTACCCTGATGAGTGGGGAGGGCTACACCTTC
CASSTLMSGEGYTF
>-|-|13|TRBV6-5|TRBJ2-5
TGTGCCAGCAGTTACAGGGGGGCGGAGACCCAGTACTTC
CASSYRGAETQYF
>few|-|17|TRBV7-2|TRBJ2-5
TGTGCCAGCAGCTTACGAGGGGGGGCCTCGGGACAAGAGACCCAGTACTTC
CASSLRGGASGQETQYF
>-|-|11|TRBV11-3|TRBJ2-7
TGTGCCAGCAGCTTAGAGGGGAAGCAGTACTTC
CASSLEGKQYF
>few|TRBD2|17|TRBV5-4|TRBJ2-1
TGCGCCAGCAGCCAAGACGGGGACTACCTCACCTACAATGAGCAGTTCTTC
CASSQDGDYLTYNEQFF
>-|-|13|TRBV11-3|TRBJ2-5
TGTGCCAGCAGCTTGGGGGGAGTCGAGACCCAGTACTTC
CASSLGGVETQYF
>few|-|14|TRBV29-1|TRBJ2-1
TGCAGCGCCTCAACACTTGAACCTCGGGATGAGCAGTTCTTC
CSASTLEPRDEQFF
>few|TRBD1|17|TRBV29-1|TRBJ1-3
TGCAGCGTTGAAGATTTGGACAGGGGGCGAGGTGGAAACACCATATATTTT
CSVEDLDRGRGGNTIYF
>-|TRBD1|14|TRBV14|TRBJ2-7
TGTGCCAGCAGCCAAGGACAGGGAACCTACGAGCAGTACTTC
CASSQGQGTYEQYF
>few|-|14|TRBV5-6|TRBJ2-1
TGTGCCAGCATGACGACAGGCGCATACAATGAGCAGTTCTTC
CASMTTGAYNEQFF
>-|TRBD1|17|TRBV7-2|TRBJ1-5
TGTGCCAGCAGCTTAGGGCGTGGCAGGGGGCCAAATCAGCCCCAGCATTTT
CASSLGRGRGPNQPQHF
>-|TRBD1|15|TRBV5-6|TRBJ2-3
TGTGCCAGCAGCTTAGCAGGGGGTAGCACAGATACGCAGTATTTT
CASSLAGGSTDTQYF
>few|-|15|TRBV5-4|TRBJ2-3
TGTGCCAGCAGCCGTTGGGAGGCTAGCACAGATACGCAGTATTTT
CASSRWEASTDTQYF
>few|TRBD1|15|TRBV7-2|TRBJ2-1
TGTGCCAGCAGCTTACGACAGGGTACCGCCGGTGAGCAGTTCTTC
CASSLRQGTAGEQFF
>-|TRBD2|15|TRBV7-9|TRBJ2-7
TGTGCCAGCAGCTTAATGCGCGGGGGGGCCCACGAGCAGTACTTC
CASSLMRGGAHEQYF
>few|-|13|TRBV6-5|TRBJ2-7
TGTGCCAGCACTATTAGTCCCCTCTACGAGCAGTACTTC
CASTISPLYEQYF
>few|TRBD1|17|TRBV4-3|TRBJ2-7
TGCGCCAGCAGCCAAGATTTGGTAGGGGGCGCCTCCTACGAGCAGTACTTC
CASSQDLVGGASYEQYF
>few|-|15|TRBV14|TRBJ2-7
TGTGCCAGCAGCCAGTTTACACGGAGCTCCTACGAGCAGTACTTC
CASSQFTRSSYEQYF
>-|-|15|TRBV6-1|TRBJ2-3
TGTGCCAGCAGTGTAGACAGCCTCAGCACAGATACGCAGTATTTT
CASSVDSLSTDTQYF